The 29 T cell receptor beta chains below were found in one sample sequenced in a study of regulatory T cells in long-lasting Graves disease. The authors built TCR beta libraries using iRepertoire HTBI primers and Arm-PCR of CDR3 regions. TCRdb re-called the multiplex PCR reads through MiXCR, storing one row per CDR3 protein. The sample yields approximately 250,000 distinct CDR3 sequences, about 17% seen once. Indicated time point: newly diagnosed GD, antithyroid drugs for less than 3 months. From PBMCs, RNA was extracted and then used to make the TCR library. The sample was peripheral blood mononuclear cells (PBMCs), taken at new diagnosis, from a patient treated with antithyroid drugs. Receptors originate from a female donor with Graves disease.

The count of this clonotype is one. The V call is TRBV5-1, the J call TRBJ1-1; perhaps TRBD1 as D (6 bases). The CDR3 loop spans 17 amino acids. Germline values: CDR1 SGHRS, CDR2 YFSETQ. V dropped 0 bases and J dropped 0 bases, with 15 bases sitting between them. The CDR3 region is CASSLEGGGVMNTEAFF. The DNA of the CDR3 is TGCGCCAGCAGCTTGGAGGGAGGGGGTGTCATGAACACTGAAGCTTTCTTT. The whole variable domain, remainder taken from reference TRBV5-1 and TRBJ1-1, is KAGVTQTPRYLIKTRGQQVTLSCSPISGHRSVSWYQQTPGQGLQFLFEYFSETQRNKGNFPGRFSGRQFSNSRSEMNVSTLELGDSALYLCASSLEGGGVMNTEAFFGQGTRLTVV.

This clonotype was found a few times. V gene TRBV19 combines with J gene TRBJ2-7; D not resolved. Trimming left V 4 bases short and J 0 bases short, with 7 bases between. Germline loops: CDR1 LNHDA, CDR2 SQIVND (reference sequence). The CDR3 runs to 13 residues. CDR3 sequence: CASSKGSSYEQYF. The CDR3 DNA sequence: TGTGCCAGTAGTAAAGGCAGCTCCTACGAGCAGTACTTC.

This clonotype occurred many times. As the CDR3 is not closed by the conserved phenylalanine or tryptophan, this likely results from a read error. The limits of the CDR3 on the DNA are not certain, so only TCRdb's listed CDR3 is given. V gene TRBV3-1 combines with J gene TRBJ2-1; TRBD2, as called in the table, went unchecked against the DNA. The CDR3 length equals 12 residues, ends included. The germline gives CDR1 LGHDT, CDR2 YNNKEL (reference sequence). The CDR3: CASSQGQGPSNL.

This clonotype was picked up one time. V usage is TRBV2 and J usage is TRBJ2-7; D tentatively reads TRBD1 or TRBD2 (5 bases each). Per the germline V gene, CDR1 is SNHLY and CDR2 is FYNNEI. With 6 bases removed from V and 2 bases from J, the gap between germline ends came to 17 bases. CDR3 length: 15 residues. CDR3 in amino acids: CASSPNGALTYEQYF. CDR3 in DNA: TGTGCCAGCAGCCCAAACGGGGCCCTAACCTACGAGCAGTACTTC.

This clonotype has at least ten counts. The V call is TRBV10-2, the J call TRBJ1-1; D unresolved. Trimming cost V 6 bases and J 3 bases, with 5 bases left between them. The CDR3 has 11 amino acids. Germline V CDR1 and CDR2: WSHSY, SAAADI. The CDR3 reads CASRQYTEAFF. CDR3 bases: TGCGCCAGCAGGCAGTACACTGAAGCTTTCTTT.

This clonotype has more than one count but fewer than ten. The chain is built from TRBV7-9 and TRBJ1-1; no clear D. The V gene's germline CDR1 is SEHNR and CDR2 FQNEAQ (reference sequence). The V end was cut by 1 base, the J end by 11 bases, with 14 bases between. The CDR3 is made up of 13 amino acids. The DNA for the CDR3 is TGTGCCAGCAGCTTAGAAGTTGGAAGTAGGGCTTTCTTT. It specifies CASSLEVGSRAFF.

Points on this clonotype: A far larger clone is only one base removed, so a read error is likely. This chain joins TRBV6-1 and TRBJ2-2, with TRBD2 matching over 8 bases. Germline CDR1 MNHNS, CDR2 SASEGT. The CDR3 extends over 14 amino acids. The CDR3 sequence is CASSQTSARAELLF. In nucleotides, the CDR3 is TGTGCCAGCAGTCAGACTAGCGCCCGAGCGGAGCTGCTTTTT.

This clonotype was observed at least ten times. The V gene is TRBV12-3 or TRBV12-4, the J gene TRBJ2-1; 10 bases fit TRBD2. V lost 6 bases and J lost 2; bases outside the gene matches: 4. This CDR3 has 15 amino acids. CDR3 nucleotide sequence: TGTGCCAGCAGCCGGGGACTAGCGCCCTACAATGAGCAGTTCTTC. Translation: CASSRGLAPYNEQFF.

This clonotype was seen at least ten times. V is TRBV24-1 and J is TRBJ2-7; D is undetermined. V lost 10 bases, J lost 2 bases, and 14 bases lay in between. The CDR3 is 13 residues long. The V gene's germline CDR1 is KGHDR and CDR2 SFDVKD. Here the CDR3 reads CATSDGQTYEQYF. The CDR3 DNA reads as TGTGCCACGTCAGATGGTCAGACCTACGAGCAGTACTTC.

In its sample, this clonotype was seen many times. The chain joins TRBV7-6 to TRBJ1-4; TRBD1 aligns across 9 bases. Germline trimming cut 5 bases from V and 14 bases from J; bases unmatched to any gene: 6. Looked up from germline, CDR1 is SGHVS and CDR2 is FNYEAQ. CDR3 length equals 12 residues. The CDR3 here is CASSLTGGGLFF. The CDR3 nucleotides read TGTGCCAGCAGCCTCACAGGGGGCGGTCTGTTTTTT.

This clonotype was found many times. J is TRBJ2-1 and V is TRBV27; 12 bases are a match to TRBD2. The CDR3 runs 16 residues. V gave up 5 bases and J gave up 2 bases; unmatched junction bases: 4. Germline V gene data show CDR1 as MNHEY and CDR2 as SMNVEV (reference sequence). CDR3 in DNA: TGTGCCAGCAGTCCTCCTAGCGGGAGGGCCTACAATGAGCAGTTCTTC. It is translated as CASSPPSGRAYNEQFF.

A word on this clonotype: A read error is the likely source, as a far larger clone sits one nucleotide away. The chain combines TRBV11-3 with TRBJ1-6, with TRBD1 as a possible D gene (5 bases). Per germline, CDR1 SGHNT and CDR2 YENEEA. The CDR3 sequence is 13 residues long. CDR3 amino acids: CASRDLYNSPLRF. DNA for the CDR3: TGTGCCAGTCGGGACTTGTATAATTCACCCCTCCGCTTT.

This clonotype was recorded at least ten times. The chain carries TRBV6-1 and TRBJ2-5; D remains ambiguous. CDR3 length: 13 amino acids. The V gene's germline CDR1 is MNHNS and CDR2 SASEGT. Trimming pared 6 bases from V and 5 bases from J, leaving 13 bases between. The CDR3 sequence is CASSPRARETQYF. As DNA, the CDR3 is TGTGCCAGCAGCCCCCGGGCGCGGGAGACCCAGTACTTC.

This clonotype was counted many times. The chain uses TRBV2 and TRBJ2-3, with unresolved D. Germline CDR1 and CDR2: SNHLY and FYNNEI. The CDR3 consists of 14 residues. With 5 bases removed from V and 0 bases from J, the gap between germline ends came to 9 bases. Here the CDR3 reads CASSWTSSTDTQYF. In DNA form, the CDR3 reads TGTGCCAGCAGTTGGACCTCTAGCACAGATACGCAGTATTTT.

In its sample, this clonotype was seen many times. The CDR3 sequence: CASSLVGYEQYF. As DNA, the CDR3 is TGTGCCAGCAGCTTAGTGGGTTACGAGCAGTACTTC. The chain employs TRBV7-8 and TRBJ2-7; D is unclear. Trimming stripped 1 base from V and 4 bases from J, with 5 bases between. There are 12 residues in the CDR3. The V gene's germline CDR1 is SGHVS and CDR2 FQNEAQ.

Ten or more counts support this clonotype. The chain links TRBV18 to TRBJ2-3; the D gene is possibly TRBD2 (6 bases). Germline V gene sequence: CDR1 KGHSH, CDR2 LQKENI. The ends were cut back, 3 bases at V and 1 base at J, with 11 bases in the middle. The CDR3 loop spans 15 amino acids. DNA of the CDR3: TGTGCCAGCTCACCCCAGGAGCGGGGCACAGATACGCAGTATTTT. Translation: CASSPQERGTDTQYF.

This clonotype has a handful of counts. The chain has TRBV12-3 or TRBV12-4 and TRBJ2-1, with 7 nucleotides matching TRBD1. V trimming: 5 bases; J trimming: 3 bases; junction bases outside the gene matches: 7. The length of the CDR3 is 15 residues. CDR3 loop: CASSRQGRSYNEQFF. The CDR3 DNA reads as TGTGCCAGCAGTCGACAGGGCCGTAGCTACAATGAGCAGTTCTTC.

This clonotype appeared many times. This chain connects TRBV20-1 to TRBJ2-3, with 14 nucleotides matching TRBD2. This CDR3 spans 15 amino acids. Unmatched junction bases numbered 5, after V lost 6 bases and J lost 3 bases. Germline V gene data show CDR1 as DFQATT and CDR2 as SNEGSKA (reference sequence). The CDR3 sequence: CSAQGLAGETDTQYF. The CDR3 DNA sequence: TGCAGTGCCCAGGGACTAGCGGGAGAGACAGATACGCAGTATTTT.

This clonotype occurred many times. V and J are TRBV28 and TRBJ1-4, with 9 bases matching TRBD1. CDR1 is MDHEN and CDR2 is SYDVKM in the germline V gene. The length of the CDR3 is 13 residues. After removal of 8 bases from V and 11 bases from J, the junction contained 9 bases not matched to a gene. As DNA, the CDR3 is TGTGCCAGCGGAACAGGGGGCGCGGGGAAACTGTTTTTT. As protein: CASGTGGAGKLFF.

The rearrangement joins TRBV15 to TRBJ2-7; 7 bases align to TRBD2. Germline values: CDR1 LNHNV, CDR2 YYDKDF (reference sequence). This CDR3 has 15 residues. V was pared by 1 base and J by 3 bases, with 6 bases of the junction left unmatched. CDR3 DNA: TGTGCCACCAGCAGAGGTGGGGGGGGTCTCTACGAGCAGTACTTC. It specifies CATSRGGGGLYEQYF. The variable domain in full, completed from reference TRBV15 and TRBJ2-7, reads DAMVIQNPRYQVTQFGKPVTLSCSQTLNHNVMYWYQQKSSQAPKLLFHYYDKDFNNEADTPDNFQSRRPNTSFCFLDIRSPGLGDTAMYLCATSRGGGGLYEQYFGPGTRLTVT.

The V and J genes are TRBV9 and TRBJ2-7; 14 bases line up with TRBD2. CDR3 size: 17 residues. V lost 0 bases to trimming and J lost 5 bases; unmatched junction nucleotides: 7. The germline CDR1 and CDR2 sequences are SGDLS and YYNGEE. This CDR3 is CASSVEGTSGSNNEQYF. DNA of the CDR3: TGTGCCAGCAGCGTAGAGGGGACTAGCGGGAGCAACAACGAGCAGTACTTC.

This clonotype came up many times. This chain links TRBV11-2 with TRBJ2-1; D gene ambiguous. The germline V and J ends were trimmed by 2 bases and 7 bases, with 9 bases remaining between them. The CDR3 has 13 residues. CDR1 is SGHAT and CDR2 is FQNNGV in the germline V gene. DNA for the CDR3: TGTGCCAGCAGCTTATCGACACTTAATGAGCAGTTCTTC. It encodes CASSLSTLNEQFF.

This clonotype showed up many times. The V and J genes are TRBV27 and TRBJ1-2, with D possibly being TRBD1 (5 bases). The length of the CDR3 is 14 residues. Germline-derived CDR1 and CDR2 are MNHEY and SMNVEV (reference sequence). Trimming removed 6 bases from V and 5 bases from J, with 16 bases in between. CDR3 loop: CASRATESPYGYTF. In nucleotides, the CDR3 is TGTGCCAGCAGGGCGACAGAATCCCCATATGGCTACACCTTC.

The V gene is TRBV2, the J gene TRBJ2-3; no reliable D call. Germline loops: CDR1 SNHLY, CDR2 FYNNEI. Trimming stripped 9 bases from V and 2 bases from J, with 15 bases between. The CDR3 contains 14 residues. The DNA for the CDR3 is TGTGCCAGTAGGCGTGAGATATCCACAGATACGCAGTATTTT. As protein: CASRREISTDTQYF.

This clonotype was seen a few times. This chain connects TRBV2 to TRBJ2-7, with 7 bases that match TRBD2. The CDR3 runs to 14 residues. Per germline, CDR1 SNHLY and CDR2 FYNNEI. J was trimmed by 3 bases and V by 3 bases; bases with no gene match: 5. The CDR3 spells CASSEERTSYEQYF. The CDR3 DNA follows: TGTGCCAGCAGTGAGGAAAGGACTAGCTACGAGCAGTACTTC.

This clonotype was detected ten times or more. This chain connects TRBV20-1 to TRBJ1-1; no firm D call. The germline V and J ends were trimmed by 0 bases and 7 bases, with 12 bases remaining between them. Germline assignment: CDR1 DFQATT and CDR2 SNEGSKA (reference sequence). CDR3 length: 13 residues. In nucleotides, the CDR3 is TGCAGTGCTAGAGACCGTCTAGGACTTGAAGCTTTCTTT. Its protein product is CSARDRLGLEAFF.

A word on this clonotype: A far larger clone differs by one base, so this is likely a read error. The chain has TRBV11-2 and TRBJ2-3, with 10 bases fitting TRBD2. There are 15 residues in the CDR3. Germline V CDR1 and CDR2: SGHAT, FQNNGV. The CDR3, as DNA: TGTGCCAGCAGCTCCATAGCGGGAGGTACCTACGAGCAGTGCTTC. Its translation: CASSSIAGGTYEQCF. Complete variable domain (other parts from reference TRBV11-2 and TRBJ2-3): EAGVAQSPRYKIIEKRQSVAFWCNPISGHATLYWYQQILGQGPKLLIQFQNNGVVDDSQLPKDRFSAERLKGVDSTLKIQPAKLEDSAVYLCASSSIAGGTYEQCFGPGTRLTVL.

Ten or more counts support this clonotype. The chain links TRBV7-8 to TRBJ1-6; D remains unclear. The CDR3 spans 15 residues. CDR1 is SGHVS, CDR2 FQNEAQ, per germline. V was trimmed by 1 base and J by 6 bases, leaving 10 bases between them. The CDR3 spells CASSLVWTANSPLHF. The CDR3 region has the DNA TGTGCCAGCAGCTTAGTTTGGACGGCTAATTCACCCCTCCACTTT.

This clonotype was seen repeatedly, ten times or more. The genes are TRBV7-2 and TRBJ2-7; TRBD2 might be the D (5 bases). Trimming took 4 bases from V and 2 from J, leaving 12 bases between them. The CDR3 length is 14 residues. Germline CDR1 reads SGHTA; CDR2 reads FQGNSA. The DNA for the CDR3 is TGTGCCAGCAGCTCATGGAGCGGACCCTACGAGCAGTACTTC. Translation gives CASSSWSGPYEQYF.